Each of the 6 T cell receptor beta chains below was sequenced from the same sample in a study of OX40 agonist ivuxolimab in advanced cancers. Libraries were prepared by immunoSEQ multiplex PCR; TCRdb keeps only in-frame clonotypes and omits some of them. The sample yields some 70,000 clones, around 84% seen once. Sequencing was performed on CD4+ or CD8+ T cells sorted from blood, taken in a trial of the OX40 agonist ivuxolimab. These TCRs come from an adult with an advanced solid tumor such as melanoma, head and neck, liver or kidney cancer.

The rearrangement joins TRBV29-1 to TRBJ1-2; TRBD1 aligns across 7 bases. The V and J ends lost 8 bases and 0 bases, in that order; junction bases with no gene match: 6. The CDR3 is 13 residues long. The germline gives CDR1 SQVTM, CDR2 ANQGSEA. The chain's CDR3 is CSIVGQANYGYTF. The DNA of the CDR3 is TGCAGCATAGTTGGACAGGCTAACTATGGCTACACCTTC.

The chain carries TRBV9 and TRBJ1-2; D is perhaps TRBD1 (5 bases). With 0 bases removed from V and 0 bases from J, the gap between germline ends came to 9 bases. The CDR3 contains 15 residues. Germline loops: CDR1 SGDLS, CDR2 YYNGEE. The CDR3 is CASSVAGRANYGYTF. In DNA, the CDR3 is TGTGCCAGCAGCGTAGCTGGCAGGGCTAACTATGGCTACACCTTC.

The gene calls are TRBV9 and TRBJ1-2, with 8 nucleotides matching TRBD1. Trimming took 0 bases from V and 3 from J; bases not matched to a gene: 4. CDR1 and CDR2 from the germline V gene are SGDLS and YYNGEE. The CDR3 totals 15 residues. The CDR3 reads CASSVEQGGDYGYTF. The CDR3 coding sequence is TGTGCCAGCAGCGTAGAACAGGGGGGAGACTATGGCTACACCTTC.

The rearrangement joins TRBV27 to TRBJ1-2, with D uncertain. V was pared by 1 base and J by 5 bases, with 14 bases between. The CDR3 length is 15 residues. Germline CDR1 and CDR2: MNHEY and SMNVEV (reference sequence). The CDR3 sequence: CASSLYGVPEYGYTF. The CDR3 DNA is TGTGCCAGCAGTTTATATGGCGTCCCTGAGTATGGCTACACCTTC.

V usage is TRBV5-1 and J usage is TRBJ1-6; TRBD1 matches at 7 bases. The junction had 7 bases not matched to a gene; V was cut back by 4 bases and J by 6 bases. The CDR3 is 15 amino acids. Germline V CDR1 and CDR2: SGHRS, YFSETQ. CDR3 sequence reads: CASSPTRDSNSPLHF. CDR3 sequence (DNA): TGCGCCAGCAGCCCTACCCGGGACAGTAATTCACCCCTCCACTTT.

This chain links TRBV6-5 with TRBJ1-6, with D perhaps TRBD1 (5 bases). Trimming pared 2 bases from V and 7 bases from J, leaving 15 bases between. The CDR3 has 16 amino acids. Germline-derived CDR1 and CDR2 are MNHEY and SVGAGI. CDR3 sequence (DNA): TGTGCCAGCAGTTACGGTCAGGGAGGAGGGAATTCACCCCTCCACTTT. Translating it yields CASSYGQGGGNSPLHF.